This paragraph reports one T cell receptor (beta chain). These data are taken from a study of blood T cell repertoires in COVID-19. Across the whole study: Samples of COVID-19 (acute and convalescent) were obtained from the United States, Italy and Spain.

Between the trimmed V and J ends, which lost 1 base and 1 base, there was a span of 6 bases. CDR1 is KGHDR and CDR2 is SFDVKD in the germline V gene. The CDR3 runs 14 residues. Per the study methods: Amplifying reference gene primers gave estimates of nucleated cell counts. Using immunoSEQ multiplex PCR, the repertoire was profiled, and TCRdb retains in-frame clones only, with some absent. Clone size and V and J calls were adopted from that table, with D and trimming inferred from the DNA. The table records around 420,000 clones, 88% of them present only once. The sequence was collected from a middle-aged woman with acute COVID-19. Material: PBMCs or T cells enriched from blood (not recorded which). This rearrangement joins TRBV24-1 to TRBJ1-2; no reliable D call. The CDR3 DNA is TGTGCCACCAGTGATTTCCGCGGTAACTATGGCTACACCTTC. It translates to CATSDFRGNYGYTF.